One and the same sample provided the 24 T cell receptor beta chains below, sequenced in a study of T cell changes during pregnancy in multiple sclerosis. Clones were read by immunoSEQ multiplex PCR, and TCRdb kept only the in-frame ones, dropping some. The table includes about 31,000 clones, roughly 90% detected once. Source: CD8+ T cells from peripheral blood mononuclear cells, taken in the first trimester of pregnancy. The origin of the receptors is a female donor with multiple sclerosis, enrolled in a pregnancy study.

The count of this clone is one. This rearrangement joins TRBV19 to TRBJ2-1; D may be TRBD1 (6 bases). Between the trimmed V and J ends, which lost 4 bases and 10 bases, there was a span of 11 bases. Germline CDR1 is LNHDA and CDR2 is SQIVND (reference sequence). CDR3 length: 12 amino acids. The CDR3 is CASSKGGLEQFF. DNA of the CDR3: TGTGCCAGTAGTAAAGGGGGTTTGGAGCAGTTCTTC. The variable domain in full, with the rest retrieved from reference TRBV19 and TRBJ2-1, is DGGITQSPKYLFRKEGQNVTLSCEQNLNHDAMYWYRQDPGQGLRLIYYSQIVNDFQKGDIAEGYSVSREKKESFPLTVTSAQKNPTAFYLCASSKGGLEQFFGPGTRLTVL.

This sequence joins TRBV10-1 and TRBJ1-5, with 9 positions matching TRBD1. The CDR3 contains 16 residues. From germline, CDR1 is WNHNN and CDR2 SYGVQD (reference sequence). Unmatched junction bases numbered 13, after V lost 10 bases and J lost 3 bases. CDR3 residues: CATSKQGAPPNQPQHF. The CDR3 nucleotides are TGCGCCACCTCAAAACAGGGGGCCCCCCCCAATCAGCCCCAGCATTTT.

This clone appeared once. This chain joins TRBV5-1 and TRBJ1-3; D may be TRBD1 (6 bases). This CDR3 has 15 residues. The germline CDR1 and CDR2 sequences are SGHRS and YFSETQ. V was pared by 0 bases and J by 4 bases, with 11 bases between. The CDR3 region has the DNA TGCGCCAGCAGCTTGGATGCGGGGGGCGGAAACACCATATATTTT. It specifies CASSLDAGGGNTIYF.

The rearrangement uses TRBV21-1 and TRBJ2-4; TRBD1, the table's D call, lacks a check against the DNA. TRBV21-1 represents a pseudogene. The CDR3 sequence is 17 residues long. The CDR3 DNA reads TGTGCCAGCAGCTGCCGGGACACCAGGGCGTCCAAAAACATTCAGTACTTC. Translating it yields CASSCRDTRASKNIQYF.

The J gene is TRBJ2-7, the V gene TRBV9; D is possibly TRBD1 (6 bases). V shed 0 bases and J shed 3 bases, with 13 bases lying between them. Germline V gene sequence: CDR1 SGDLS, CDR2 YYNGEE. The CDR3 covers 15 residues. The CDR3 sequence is CASSVDARGNYEQYF. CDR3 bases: TGTGCCAGCAGCGTAGATGCCAGGGGCAACTACGAGCAGTACTTC.

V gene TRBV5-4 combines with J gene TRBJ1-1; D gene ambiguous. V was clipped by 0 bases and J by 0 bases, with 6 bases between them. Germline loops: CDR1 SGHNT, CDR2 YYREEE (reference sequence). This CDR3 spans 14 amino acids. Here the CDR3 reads CASSLAEVNTEAFF. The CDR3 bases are TGTGCCAGCAGCTTGGCGGAGGTGAACACTGAAGCTTTCTTT.

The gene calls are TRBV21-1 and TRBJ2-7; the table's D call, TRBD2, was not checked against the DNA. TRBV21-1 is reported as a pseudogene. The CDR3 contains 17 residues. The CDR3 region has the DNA TGTGCCAGTTATCAAAGGCGGAAGGCGATTATTTCCTACGAGCAGTACTTC. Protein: CASYQRRKAIISYEQYF.

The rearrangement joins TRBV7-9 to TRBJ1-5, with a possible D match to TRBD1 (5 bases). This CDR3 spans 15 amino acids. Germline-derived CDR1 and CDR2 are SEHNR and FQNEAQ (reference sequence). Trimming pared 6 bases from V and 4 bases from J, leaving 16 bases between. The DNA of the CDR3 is TGTGCCAGCAGTCCCCGGGGGGTTGGAAATCAGCCCCAGCATTTT. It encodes CASSPRGVGNQPQHF.

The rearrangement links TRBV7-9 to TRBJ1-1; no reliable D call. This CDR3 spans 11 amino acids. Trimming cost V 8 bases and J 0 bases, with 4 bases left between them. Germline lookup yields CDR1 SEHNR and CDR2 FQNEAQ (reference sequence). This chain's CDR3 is CASPMNTEAFF. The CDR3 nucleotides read TGTGCCAGCCCTATGAACACTGAAGCTTTCTTT.

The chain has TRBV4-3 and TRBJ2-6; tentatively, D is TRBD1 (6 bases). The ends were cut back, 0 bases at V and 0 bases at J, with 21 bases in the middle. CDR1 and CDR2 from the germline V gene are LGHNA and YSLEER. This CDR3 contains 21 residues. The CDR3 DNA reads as TGCGCCAGCAGCCAAGAGTTGGGATTTAGACAGGAGCACTCTGGGGCCAACGTCCTGACTTTC. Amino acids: CASSQELGFRQEHSGANVLTF.

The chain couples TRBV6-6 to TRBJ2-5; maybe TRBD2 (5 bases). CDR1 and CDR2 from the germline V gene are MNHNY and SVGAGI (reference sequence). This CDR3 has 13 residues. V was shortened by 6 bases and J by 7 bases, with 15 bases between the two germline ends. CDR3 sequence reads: CASSASEEWTQYF. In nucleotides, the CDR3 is TGTGCCAGCAGCGCCTCGGAGGAGTGGACCCAGTACTTC.

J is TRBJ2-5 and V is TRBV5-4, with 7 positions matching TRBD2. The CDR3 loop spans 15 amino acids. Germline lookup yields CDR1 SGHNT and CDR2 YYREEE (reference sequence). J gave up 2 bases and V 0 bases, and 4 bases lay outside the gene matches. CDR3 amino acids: CASSLGDGGQETQYF. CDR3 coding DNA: TGTGCCAGCAGCTTGGGGGACGGGGGGCAAGAGACCCAGTACTTC.

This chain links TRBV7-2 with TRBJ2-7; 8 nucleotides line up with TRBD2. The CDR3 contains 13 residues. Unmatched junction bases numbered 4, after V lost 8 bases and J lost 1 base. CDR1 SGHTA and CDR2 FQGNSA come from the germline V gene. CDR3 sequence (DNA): TGTGCCAGCTCTAGCGGGCTGTCCTACGAGCAGTACTTC. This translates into CASSSGLSYEQYF.

Written as DNA, the CDR3 is TGCGCCAGCAGTGTCGGGCTAGCGGGGTACGAGCAGTACTTC. Its translation is CASSVGLAGYEQYF. The chain employs TRBV10-1 and TRBJ2-7; 9 bases match TRBD2. Losses at the gene ends were 4 bases for V and 4 bases for J; bases not matched to a gene: 5. Germline values: CDR1 WNHNN, CDR2 SYGVQD (reference sequence). The length of the CDR3 is 14 residues.

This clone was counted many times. The CDR3 DNA reads TGCAGCGTTGGGACAGGGGATTATGGTGAGCAGTTCTTC. It is translated as CSVGTGDYGEQFF. This chain uses TRBV29-1 with TRBJ2-1; 9 nucleotides align to TRBD1. The CDR3 has 13 residues. The germline CDR1 and CDR2 sequences are SQVTM and ANQGSEA. The trim removed 4 bases at V and 9 bases at J, leaving 7 bases unmatched.

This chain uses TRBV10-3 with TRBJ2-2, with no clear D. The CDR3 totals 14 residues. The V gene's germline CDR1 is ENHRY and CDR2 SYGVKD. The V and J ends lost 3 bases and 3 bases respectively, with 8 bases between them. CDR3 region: CAISDRDYTGELFF. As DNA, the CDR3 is TGTGCCATCAGTGACCGAGACTACACCGGGGAGCTGTTTTTT.

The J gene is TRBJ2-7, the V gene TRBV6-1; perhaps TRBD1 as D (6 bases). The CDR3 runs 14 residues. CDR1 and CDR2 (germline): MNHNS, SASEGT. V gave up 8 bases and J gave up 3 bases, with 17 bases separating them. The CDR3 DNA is TGTGCCAGCTCTGCCGGGACACCCAACTACGAGCAGTACTTC. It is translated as CASSAGTPNYEQYF.

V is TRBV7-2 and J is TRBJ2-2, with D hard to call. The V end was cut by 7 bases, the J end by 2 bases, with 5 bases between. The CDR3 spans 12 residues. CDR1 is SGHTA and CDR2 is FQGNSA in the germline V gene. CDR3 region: CASNYNTGELFF. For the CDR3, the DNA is TGTGCCAGCAATTATAACACCGGGGAGCTGTTTTTT.

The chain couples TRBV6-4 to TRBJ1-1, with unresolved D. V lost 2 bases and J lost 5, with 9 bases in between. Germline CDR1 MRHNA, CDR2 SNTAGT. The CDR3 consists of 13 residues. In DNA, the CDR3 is TGTGCCAGCAGTGACATCCCGGGTACTGAAGCTTTCTTT. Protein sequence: CASSDIPGTEAFF.

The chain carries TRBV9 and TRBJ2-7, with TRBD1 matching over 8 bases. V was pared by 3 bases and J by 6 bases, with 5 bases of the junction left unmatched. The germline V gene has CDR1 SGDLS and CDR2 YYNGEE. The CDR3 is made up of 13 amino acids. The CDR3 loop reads CASSDQGAGEQYF. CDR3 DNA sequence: TGTGCCAGCAGCGACCAGGGGGCAGGCGAGCAGTACTTC.

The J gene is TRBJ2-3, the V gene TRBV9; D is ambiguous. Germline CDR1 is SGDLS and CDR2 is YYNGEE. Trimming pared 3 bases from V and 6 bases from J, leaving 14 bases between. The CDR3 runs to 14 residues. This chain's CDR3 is CASSEPPGGDTQYF. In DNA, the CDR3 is TGTGCCAGCAGCGAGCCGCCGGGTGGGGATACGCAGTATTTT. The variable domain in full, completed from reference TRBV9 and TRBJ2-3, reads DSGVTQTPKHLITATGQRVTLRCSPRSGDLSVYWYQQSLDQGLQFLIQYYNGEERAKGNILERFSAQQFPDLHSELNLSSLELGDSALYFCASSEPPGGDTQYFGPGTRLTVL.

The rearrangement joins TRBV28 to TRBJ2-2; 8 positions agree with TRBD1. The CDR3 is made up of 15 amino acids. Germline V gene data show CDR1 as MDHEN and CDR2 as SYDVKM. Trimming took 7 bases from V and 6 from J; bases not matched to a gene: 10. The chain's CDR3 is CASNRETGVAGELFF. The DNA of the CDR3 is TGTGCCAGCAACAGGGAGACAGGGGTAGCCGGGGAGCTGTTTTTT.

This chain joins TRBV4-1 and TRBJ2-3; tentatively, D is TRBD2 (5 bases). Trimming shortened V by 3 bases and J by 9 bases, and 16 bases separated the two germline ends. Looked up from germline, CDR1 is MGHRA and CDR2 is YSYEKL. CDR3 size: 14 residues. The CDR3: CASSQEPGTGTQYF. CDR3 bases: TGCGCCAGCAGCCAGGAACCGGGCACGGGGACGCAGTATTTT.

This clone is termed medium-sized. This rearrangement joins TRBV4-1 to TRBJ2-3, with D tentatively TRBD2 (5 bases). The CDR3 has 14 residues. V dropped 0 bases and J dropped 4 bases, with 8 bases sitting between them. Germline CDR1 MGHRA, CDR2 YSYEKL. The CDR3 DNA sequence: TGCGCCAGCAGCCAAGAGGCGGGCGCAGATACGCAGTATTTT. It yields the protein CASSQEAGADTQYF.